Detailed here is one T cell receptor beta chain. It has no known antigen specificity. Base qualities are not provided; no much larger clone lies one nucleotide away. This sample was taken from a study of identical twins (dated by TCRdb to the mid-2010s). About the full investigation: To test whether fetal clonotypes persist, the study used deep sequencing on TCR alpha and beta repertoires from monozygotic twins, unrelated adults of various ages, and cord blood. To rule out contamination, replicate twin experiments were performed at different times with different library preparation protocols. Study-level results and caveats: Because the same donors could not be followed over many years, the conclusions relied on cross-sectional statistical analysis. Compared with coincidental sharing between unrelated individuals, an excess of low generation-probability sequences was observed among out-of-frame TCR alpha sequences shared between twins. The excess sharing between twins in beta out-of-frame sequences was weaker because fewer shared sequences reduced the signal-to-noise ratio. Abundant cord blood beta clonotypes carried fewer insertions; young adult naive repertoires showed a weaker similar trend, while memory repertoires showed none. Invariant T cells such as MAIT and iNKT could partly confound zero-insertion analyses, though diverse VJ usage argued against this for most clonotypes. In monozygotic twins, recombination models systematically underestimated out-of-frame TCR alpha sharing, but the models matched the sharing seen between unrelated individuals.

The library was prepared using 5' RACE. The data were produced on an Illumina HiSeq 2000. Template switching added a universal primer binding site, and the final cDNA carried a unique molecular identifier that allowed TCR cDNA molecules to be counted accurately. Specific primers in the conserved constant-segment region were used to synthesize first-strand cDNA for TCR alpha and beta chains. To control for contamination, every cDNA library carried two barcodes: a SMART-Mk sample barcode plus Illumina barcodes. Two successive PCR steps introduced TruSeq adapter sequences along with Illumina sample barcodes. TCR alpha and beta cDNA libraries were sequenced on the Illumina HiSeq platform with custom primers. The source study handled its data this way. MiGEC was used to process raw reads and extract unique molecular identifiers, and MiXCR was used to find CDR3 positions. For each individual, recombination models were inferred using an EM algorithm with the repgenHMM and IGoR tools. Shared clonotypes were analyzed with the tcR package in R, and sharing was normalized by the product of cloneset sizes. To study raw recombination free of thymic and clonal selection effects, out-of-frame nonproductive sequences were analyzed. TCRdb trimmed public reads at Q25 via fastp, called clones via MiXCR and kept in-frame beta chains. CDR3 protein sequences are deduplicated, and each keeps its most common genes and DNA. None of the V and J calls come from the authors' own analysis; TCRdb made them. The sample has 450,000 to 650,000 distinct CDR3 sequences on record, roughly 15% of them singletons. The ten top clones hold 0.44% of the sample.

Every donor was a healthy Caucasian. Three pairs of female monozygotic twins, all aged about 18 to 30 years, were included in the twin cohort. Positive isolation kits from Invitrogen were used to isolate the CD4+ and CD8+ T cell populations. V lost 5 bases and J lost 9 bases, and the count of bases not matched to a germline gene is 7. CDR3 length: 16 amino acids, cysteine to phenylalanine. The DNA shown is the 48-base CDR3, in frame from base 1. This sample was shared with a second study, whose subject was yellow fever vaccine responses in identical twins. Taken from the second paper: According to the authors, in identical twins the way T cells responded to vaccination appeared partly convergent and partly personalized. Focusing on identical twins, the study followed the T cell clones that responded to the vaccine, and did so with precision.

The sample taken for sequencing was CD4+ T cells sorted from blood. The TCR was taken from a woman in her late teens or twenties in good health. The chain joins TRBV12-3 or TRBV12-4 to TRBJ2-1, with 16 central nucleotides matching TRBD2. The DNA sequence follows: TGTGCCAGCAGTAGGGGACTAGCGGGGGGGTTGGGTGAGCAGTTCTTC. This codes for CASSRGLAGGLGEQFF.